These T cell receptor beta chains were read from a single sample in a study of blood T cells in healthy people across ages. TCRdb processed the 5' RACE reads anew with MiXCR; each CDR3 protein has one entry. The sample has 750,000 to 1,000,000 distinct CDR3 sequences, just under 30% seen once. These same data were also listed under a study on T cells of mothers and their children.

Input material: blood. All receptors derive from a woman in her forties in good health. Both conserved end residues are part of each CDR3. The D gene is left open where the match is weak. Not all rows give a size; the values are once, few, many and, for expanded clones, a class.

D gene	V gene	clone size	J gene	CDR3 DNA	CDR3 protein
-	TRBV6-6	-	TRBJ1-4	TGTGCCAGCAGTTCGGCAACTAATGAAAAACTGTTTTTT	CASSSATNEKLFF
TRBD1	TRBV5-8	-	TRBJ1-1	TGTGCCAGCAGCTTGCCGGGACAGGGGATTTGGTACACTGAAGCTTTCTTT	CASSLPGQGIWYTEAFF
-	TRBV9	few	TRBJ1-1	TGTGCCAGCAGTCCTACAGGGTCGAACGCTGAAGCTTTCTTT	CASSPTGSNAEAFF
-	TRBV12-3/TRBV12-4	-	TRBJ2-7	TGTGCCAGCAGTTTATCGGGCTCCGAAAGGAATGAGCAGTACTTC	CASSLSGSERNEQYF
TRBD1	TRBV20-1	-	TRBJ1-1	TGCAGTGCCAGAGAAAGACAGGGAGGCACTGAAGCTTTCTTT	CSARERQGGTEAFF
-	TRBV19	-	TRBJ1-2	TGTGCCGGGTCGACAGGAATAAATGGCTACACCTTC	CAGSTGINGYTF
TRBD1	TRBV12-3/TRBV12-4	few	TRBJ2-4	TGTGCCAGCAGTTTAACGGTCGACAGGGGGCTTTTGGACATTCAGTACTTC	CASSLTVDRGLLDIQYF
TRBD1	TRBV27	-	TRBJ2-3	TGTGCCAGCAGCAATCCAGGGGGAGATACGCGGTATTTT	CASSNPGGDTRYF
TRBD2	TRBV3-1	few	TRBJ2-1	TGTGCCAGCAGCCCCTCCCGGCGGGGGGGCTACAATGAGCAGTTCTTC	CASSPSRRGGYNEQFF
-	TRBV29-1	-	TRBJ2-3	TGCAGCGTTCGGGCCCTCATCCTCACAGATACGCAGTATTTT	CSVRALILTDTQYF
-	TRBV20-1	few	TRBJ2-7	TGCAGTGCGACCGACGGACCGTACGAGCAGTACTTC	CSATDGPYEQYF
-	TRBV7-3	many	TRBJ2-7	TGTGCCAGCAGCGCCTTTTCAGGGTCCGAGCAGTACTTC	CASSAFSGSEQYF
-	TRBV2	-	TRBJ2-2	TGTGCCAGCAGTGCTGAGGGGTTCACCGGGGAGCTGTTTTTT	CASSAEGFTGELFF
-	TRBV14	many	TRBJ2-3	TGTGCCAGCAGCCGGAACCCCGCAGATACGCAGTATTTT	CASSRNPADTQYF
TRBD1	TRBV30	many	TRBJ1-2	TGTGCCTGGAGGCAAACCGGGACAGGGTTTAACTATGGCTACACCTTC	CAWRQTGTGFNYGYTF
-	TRBV24-1	-	TRBJ2-3	TGTGCCACCAGTGATCCCGGGACACAAAACGGGGATACGCAGTATTTT	CATSDPGTQNGDTQYF
TRBD1	TRBV29-1	-	TRBJ1-1	TGCAGCGTTGTGGACAGGGGGTCTGAAGCTTTCTTT	CSVVDRGSEAFF
-	TRBV5-1	-	TRBJ2-1	TGCGCCAGCAGCAGTGGGGGGAGCTCCTACAATGAGCACTTCTTC	CASSSGGSSYNEHFF
TRBD1	TRBV29-1	-	TRBJ2-7	TGCAGCGCCGCTACGACAGGGGGCGACGAGCAGTACTTC	CSAATTGGDEQYF
TRBD1	TRBV20-1	few	TRBJ2-5	TGCAGTGCTAGTGGGGACAGAGCCGACCAAGAGACCCAGTACTTC	CSASGDRADQETQYF
TRBD1	TRBV7-9	few	TRBJ2-2	TGTGCCAACACAGGGGGCGCGGGCACCGGGGAGCTGTTTTTT	CANTGGAGTGELFF
TRBD2	TRBV5-1	many	TRBJ2-1	TGCGCCAGCAGCTTGGCCCGGGGACTAGCGGGGGTCCAATCCTACAATGAGCAGTTCTTC	CASSLARGLAGVQSYNEQFF
-	TRBV27	-	TRBJ1-1	TGTGCCAGCAGTTTAGGCGGGACAAAGGGGTACACTGAAGCTTTCTTT	CASSLGGTKGYTEAFF
TRBD2	TRBV4-1	-	TRBJ2-3	TGCGCCAGCAGCCAACGACTAGCGGGGACAGATACGCAGTATTTT	CASSQRLAGTDTQYF
TRBD1	TRBV4-1	few	TRBJ2-5	TGCGCCAGCAGCCAAGATTGGGACAGGGGGCTTGAGACCCAGTACTTC	CASSQDWDRGLETQYF
-	TRBV29-1	few	TRBJ2-1	TGCAGCGTTGTACTAGGACGAAACTACAATGAGCAGTTCTTC	CSVVLGRNYNEQFF
TRBD2	TRBV20-1	many	TRBJ2-5	TGCAGTGCTGTCCTAGCGGGGGGGCGAGGGACCCAGTACTTC	CSAVLAGGRGTQYF
TRBD2	TRBV27	many	TRBJ2-1	TGTGCCAGCAGTCTATTTTTAGCGGGGGACGAGCAGTTCTTC	CASSLFLAGDEQFF
TRBD2	TRBV20-1	-	TRBJ2-3	TGCAGTGCAGACGGACTAGCGGCTAGCACAGATACGCAGTATTTT	CSADGLAASTDTQYF
-	TRBV4-3	-	TRBJ1-6	TGCGCCAGCAGCCAAGGGAGACACGACAATTCACCCCTCCACTTT	CASSQGRHDNSPLHF
TRBD1	TRBV20-1	-	TRBJ1-4	TGCAGTGCTATCCCGGGACAGGAGACCCCCTTCGTTGAAAAACTGTTTTTT	CSAIPGQETPFVEKLFF
TRBD2	TRBV7-9	-	TRBJ2-7	TGTGCCAGCAGCCCCGTCGGGGGGGTTTTCTACGAGCAGTACTTC	CASSPVGGVFYEQYF
TRBD1	TRBV5-1	-	TRBJ1-1	TGCGCCAGCAGCCCTCCTACAGGGGTGGGCACTGAAGCTTTCTTT	CASSPPTGVGTEAFF
TRBD2	TRBV28	many	TRBJ2-7	TGTGCCAGCAGCCATCGGGGGGGTAGCTACGAGCAGTACTTC	CASSHRGGSYEQYF
TRBD1	TRBV5-8	-	TRBJ2-7	TGTGCCAGCAGCATTACCCCCGGACAGGGACTCTCCTACGAGCAGTACTTC	CASSITPGQGLSYEQYF
TRBD1	TRBV7-3	-	TRBJ2-7	TGTGCCAGCAGCCGAGGGGGGACAGGGGCCTACGAGCAGTACTTC	CASSRGGTGAYEQYF
TRBD2	TRBV3-1	-	TRBJ2-7	TGTGCCAGCAGCCAGGAAAGCGGGGGGGCCTTCGAGCAGTACTTC	CASSQESGGAFEQYF
TRBD2	TRBV13	-	TRBJ2-7	TGTGCCAGCAGCATTCTGGCGGGGGGGACCGAGCAGTACTTC	CASSILAGGTEQYF
TRBD2	TRBV29-1	many	TRBJ2-3	TGCAGCGTTGAAGGTCGGCGGGGGAGCACAGATACGCAGTATTTT	CSVEGRRGSTDTQYF
TRBD1	TRBV20-1	-	TRBJ1-5	TGCAGTGCTCCCCCACAGGGGCAGCCCCAGCATTTT	CSAPPQGQPQHF
-	TRBV5-1	-	TRBJ1-2	TGCGCCAGCAGCTGGGATAGGAACAGCTATGGCTACACCTTC	CASSWDRNSYGYTF
TRBD1	TRBV3-1	-	TRBJ1-1	TGTGCCAGCAGCCGCCCGGGACAGGGTTGGACTGAAGCTTTCTTT	CASSRPGQGWTEAFF
-	TRBV7-2	few	TRBJ2-3	TGTGCCAGCAGCTCTCCGGGGGCTAGCGTATCTAGCACAGATACGCAGTATTTT	CASSSPGASVSSTDTQYF
-	TRBV5-5	many	TRBJ2-6	TGTGCCAGCAGCTGGGGAGGTGGACGCGGGGCCAACGTCCTGACTTTC	CASSWGGGRGANVLTF
-	TRBV24-1	-	TRBJ2-7	TGTGCCACCAGTGTGGTTGGTGAATACTACGAGCAGTACTTC	CATSVVGEYYEQYF
-	TRBV27	few	TRBJ2-7	TGTGCCAGCAAACCGAGCAGTTCCTACGAGCAGTACTTC	CASKPSSSYEQYF
-	TRBV2	-	TRBJ2-3	TGTGCCAGCATGGATCCGGGGGGCCGCACAGATACGCAGTATTTT	CASMDPGGRTDTQYF
-	TRBV14	many	TRBJ2-7	TGTGCCAGCAGCCATCAGGGTTGGATGCAGTACTTC	CASSHQGWMQYF
-	TRBV6-1	-	TRBJ2-1	TGTGCCAGCAGTGAAGCGCCGGGTAGCTACAATGAGCAGTTCTTC	CASSEAPGSYNEQFF
-	TRBV5-1	-	TRBJ2-1	TGCGCCAGCAGCTTGGAGGCGGGGGCCTTGAGTAATGAGCAGTTCTTC	CASSLEAGALSNEQFF
-	TRBV12-3/TRBV12-4	many	TRBJ2-1	TGTGCCAGCAGCCTCCGGGACTTCTCCTACAATGAGCAGTTCTTC	CASSLRDFSYNEQFF
-	TRBV24-1	-	TRBJ1-1	TGTGCCACCACCTCCGGGACCCAAGCTTTCTTT	CATTSGTQAFF
-	TRBV20-1	once	TRBJ1-4	TGCAGTGCTAGATGGCAGATTAATGAAAAACTGTTTTTT	CSARWQINEKLFF
-	TRBV11-2	-	TRBJ2-7	TGTGCCAGCAGCCCCGGCGACAGGCGCCAAGAGACCCCGTACTTC	CASSPGDRRQETPYF